These T cell receptor beta chains were read from a single sample in a study of blood T cells in healthy people across ages. TCRdb analysed the 5' RACE reads with MiXCR anew, one entry per CDR3 protein. Among about 1 million distinct CDR3 sequences, 35% to 50% were seen once, and the ten largest hold approximately 17%. Sequenced material: blood. These receptors originate from a woman in her fifties or sixties in good health. Both conserved end residues are part of each CDR3. D genes are given only for firm matches. Clone size, where shown, is once, few, many, or a class for clones that have expanded.

d_gene: -; abundance: -; v_gene: TRBV10-3; j_gene: TRBJ2-1; CDR3aa: CTISDEGSPYNEQFF; CDR3nt: TGTACCATCAGTGATGAGGGAAGCCCCTACAATGAGCAGTTCTTC
d_gene: -; abundance: -; v_gene: TRBV5-1; j_gene: TRBJ2-4; CDR3aa: CASSLDSLRASQYF; CDR3nt: TGCGCCAGCAGCTTAGACTCACTCAGAGCCTCACAGTACTTC
d_gene: -; abundance: -; v_gene: TRBV24-1; j_gene: TRBJ2-5; CDR3aa: CATSSGTFQETQYF; CDR3nt: TGTGCCACCAGTAGCGGGACATTCCAAGAGACCCAGTACTTC
d_gene: -; abundance: -; v_gene: TRBV7-3; j_gene: TRBJ2-7; CDR3aa: CASSILGGRSYNEQYF; CDR3nt: TGTGCCAGCAGCATCCTTGGTGGGAGGTCCTACAATGAGCAGTACTTC
d_gene: TRBD1; abundance: few; v_gene: TRBV5-1; j_gene: TRBJ2-1; CDR3aa: CASSLATGTRDEQFF; CDR3nt: TGCGCCAGCAGCTTAGCGACAGGGACCCGGGATGAGCAGTTCTTC
d_gene: -; abundance: -; v_gene: TRBV29-1; j_gene: TRBJ2-1; CDR3aa: CSVAHESYNEQFF; CDR3nt: TGCAGCGTTGCCCACGAGTCCTACAATGAGCAGTTCTTC
d_gene: TRBD1; abundance: few; v_gene: TRBV20-1; j_gene: TRBJ2-7; CDR3aa: CSARDPSSQGMSYEQYF; CDR3nt: TGCAGTGCTAGAGATCCCTCTTCACAGGGGATGAGCTACGAGCAGTACTTC
d_gene: TRBD2; abundance: few; v_gene: TRBV20-1; j_gene: TRBJ2-4; CDR3aa: CSATGLAGGGREQYF; CDR3nt: TGCAGTGCTACGGGACTAGCGGGAGGAGGGAGGGAGCAGTACTTC
d_gene: TRBD2; abundance: -; v_gene: TRBV6-6; j_gene: TRBJ2-3; CDR3aa: CASTARLAGDDTQYF; CDR3nt: TGTGCCAGCACAGCCCGGCTAGCGGGAGATGATACGCAGTATTTT
d_gene: TRBD1; abundance: -; v_gene: TRBV7-9; j_gene: TRBJ1-6; CDR3aa: CASSRGQGRNSPLHF; CDR3nt: TGTGCCAGCAGCCGGGGACAGGGGAGAAATTCGCCCCTCCACTTT
d_gene: -; abundance: -; v_gene: TRBV27; j_gene: TRBJ2-5; CDR3aa: CASSTNPLETQYF; CDR3nt: TGTGCCAGCAGTACTAATCCGCTGGAGACCCAGTACTTC
d_gene: -; abundance: -; v_gene: TRBV25-1; j_gene: TRBJ2-5; CDR3aa: CASSEWRDSQETQYF; CDR3nt: TGTGCCAGCAGTGAATGGAGGGACAGCCAAGAGACCCAGTACTTC
d_gene: TRBD2; abundance: few; v_gene: TRBV6-6; j_gene: TRBJ2-7; CDR3aa: CASSRLAGGPDEQYF; CDR3nt: TGTGCCAGCAGCCGACTAGCGGGAGGGCCCGACGAGCAGTACTTC
d_gene: -; abundance: -; v_gene: TRBV12-3/TRBV12-4; j_gene: TRBJ2-1; CDR3aa: CASSVPGRGPYNEQFF; CDR3nt: TGTGCCAGCAGTGTCCCGGGCAGGGGCCCTTACAATGAGCAGTTCTTC
d_gene: -; abundance: few; v_gene: TRBV7-2; j_gene: TRBJ2-3; CDR3aa: CASSLQPGPQTDTQYF; CDR3nt: TGTGCCAGCAGTCTACAACCGGGACCACAGACAGATACGCAGTATTTT
d_gene: TRBD2; abundance: many; v_gene: TRBV7-3; j_gene: TRBJ2-1; CDR3aa: CASSSTSGPYNEQFF; CDR3nt: TGTGCCAGCAGCTCCACTAGCGGCCCCTACAATGAGCAGTTCTTC
d_gene: TRBD2; abundance: few; v_gene: TRBV20-1; j_gene: TRBJ2-7; CDR3aa: CSAREVASGSYEQYF; CDR3nt: TGCAGTGCTAGAGAGGTAGCTAGCGGGTCCTACGAGCAGTACTTC
d_gene: TRBD1; abundance: -; v_gene: TRBV20-1; j_gene: TRBJ1-2; CDR3aa: CGARDLQGYGYTF; CDR3nt: TGCGGTGCTAGAGACCTACAGGGGTATGGCTACACCTTC
d_gene: -; abundance: -; v_gene: TRBV30; j_gene: TRBJ2-7; CDR3aa: CARRTATYEQYF; CDR3nt: TGTGCCCGGAGGACAGCAACCTACGAGCAGTACTTC
d_gene: -; abundance: -; v_gene: TRBV12-3/TRBV12-4; j_gene: TRBJ1-3; CDR3aa: CASSLHGNPGNTIYF; CDR3nt: TGTGCCAGCAGTTTACATGGGAACCCTGGAAACACCATATATTTT
d_gene: -; abundance: -; v_gene: TRBV12-3/TRBV12-4; j_gene: TRBJ1-6; CDR3aa: CASTLTGTGAHSPLHF; CDR3nt: TGTGCCAGCACCCTCACGGGGACTGGGGCACATTCACCCCTCCACTTT
d_gene: -; abundance: -; v_gene: TRBV10-3; j_gene: TRBJ1-2; CDR3aa: CAISVNTQETQYVGPGDGYTF; CDR3nt: -
d_gene: -; abundance: -; v_gene: TRBV2; j_gene: TRBJ2-7; CDR3aa: CASRPEGDRWESYEQYF; CDR3nt: TGTGCCAGCAGACCTGAGGGTGACAGGTGGGAGTCCTACGAGCAGTACTTC
d_gene: -; abundance: few; v_gene: TRBV20-1; j_gene: TRBJ1-2; CDR3aa: CSARDSRGIYGYTF; CDR3nt: TGCAGTGCTAGAGATAGTAGGGGAATCTATGGCTACACCTTC
d_gene: TRBD2; abundance: -; v_gene: TRBV3-1; j_gene: TRBJ2-7; CDR3aa: CASSQGGRASTQYF; CDR3nt: TGTGCCAGCAGCCAGGGCGGGAGGGCCTCTACTCAGTACTTC
d_gene: TRBD1; abundance: -; v_gene: TRBV28; j_gene: TRBJ2-5; CDR3aa: CASSTEQGAMETQYF; CDR3nt: TGTGCCAGCAGTACCGAACAGGGGGCTATGGAGACCCAGTACTTC
d_gene: -; abundance: -; v_gene: TRBV6-5; j_gene: TRBJ2-5; CDR3aa: CASSYPNQETQYF; CDR3nt: TGTGCCAGCAGTTACCCTAACCAAGAGACCCAGTACTTC
d_gene: -; abundance: -; v_gene: TRBV6-5; j_gene: TRBJ2-1; CDR3aa: CASVYRNEQFF; CDR3nt: TGTGCCAGCGTTTACCGGAATGAGCAGTTCTTC
d_gene: TRBD1; abundance: many; v_gene: TRBV10-3; j_gene: TRBJ2-5; CDR3aa: CAISESWTGPETQYF; CDR3nt: TGTGCCATCAGTGAGTCGTGGACAGGGCCAGAGACCCAGTACTTC
d_gene: -; abundance: -; v_gene: TRBV10-2; j_gene: TRBJ2-7; CDR3aa: CTSSDPDEQYF; CDR3nt: TGCACCAGCAGTGACCCGGACGAGCAGTACTTC
d_gene: TRBD2; abundance: -; v_gene: TRBV20-1; j_gene: TRBJ2-1; CDR3aa: CSAKGARGGLAGNNEQFF; CDR3nt: TGCAGTGCTAAAGGGGCAAGAGGAGGACTAGCGGGGAACAATGAGCAGTTCTTC
d_gene: TRBD2; abundance: few; v_gene: TRBV7-2; j_gene: TRBJ2-1; CDR3aa: CASRAGVREQFF; CDR3nt: TGTGCCAGCAGGGCGGGAGTGCGTGAGCAGTTCTTC
d_gene: -; abundance: -; v_gene: TRBV3-1; j_gene: TRBJ2-1; CDR3aa: CASSQDIWAPSYNEQFF; CDR3nt: TGTGCCAGCAGCCAAGATATCTGGGCACCCTCCTACAATGAGCAGTTCTTC
d_gene: TRBD2; abundance: -; v_gene: TRBV20-1; j_gene: TRBJ2-5; CDR3aa: CSARDITAGTPREYF; CDR3nt: TGCAGTGCTAGAGATATCACAGCGGGAACCCCTAGGGAGTACTTC
d_gene: -; abundance: few; v_gene: TRBV6-1; j_gene: TRBJ1-4; CDR3aa: CASSEDGGEKLFF; CDR3nt: TGTGCCAGCAGTGAAGATGGGGGTGAAAAACTGTTTTTT
d_gene: -; abundance: many; v_gene: TRBV6-2/TRBV6-3; j_gene: TRBJ2-1; CDR3aa: CASSQGGEQFF; CDR3nt: TGTGCCAGCAGCCAGGGAGGCGAGCAGTTCTTC
d_gene: -; abundance: -; v_gene: TRBV5-1; j_gene: TRBJ1-5; CDR3aa: CASSLSGLGGQPQHF; CDR3nt: TGCGCCAGCAGCTTATCGGGACTAGGAGGTCAGCCCCAGCATTTT
d_gene: TRBD2; abundance: -; v_gene: TRBV6-6; j_gene: TRBJ2-5; CDR3aa: CASSRWEGEAQYF; CDR3nt: TGTGCCAGCAGTAGGTGGGAGGGAGAGGCCCAGTACTTC
d_gene: -; abundance: -; v_gene: TRBV25-1; j_gene: TRBJ2-1; CDR3aa: CASSDSARANYNEQFF; CDR3nt: TGTGCCAGCAGTGATTCGGCCAGGGCTAACTACAATGAGCAGTTCTTC
d_gene: -; abundance: few; v_gene: TRBV3-1; j_gene: TRBJ2-1; CDR3aa: CASSQANLGGHEQFF; CDR3nt: TGTGCCAGCAGCCAAGCAAACCTAGGGGGGCATGAGCAGTTCTTC
d_gene: -; abundance: -; v_gene: TRBV20-1; j_gene: TRBJ2-1; CDR3aa: CSARDFREGSYNEQFF; CDR3nt: TGCAGTGCTAGAGATTTTCGGGAAGGGTCCTACAATGAGCAGTTCTTC
d_gene: -; abundance: few; v_gene: TRBV29-1; j_gene: TRBJ2-3; CDR3aa: CRHGAGTDTQYF; CDR3nt: TGCAGACATGGCGCCGGCACAGATACGCAGTATTTT
d_gene: TRBD2; abundance: few; v_gene: TRBV10-3; j_gene: TRBJ2-7; CDR3aa: CATQGAGGNHYEQYF; CDR3nt: TGTGCCACTCAAGGGGCGGGAGGCAACCACTACGAGCAGTACTTC
d_gene: -; abundance: -; v_gene: TRBV6-5; j_gene: TRBJ2-1; CDR3aa: CASSPRGIPYHEQFF; CDR3nt: TGTGCCAGCAGCCCTCGTGGGATACCATACCATGAGCAGTTCTTC
d_gene: -; abundance: -; v_gene: TRBV6-1; j_gene: TRBJ2-5; CDR3aa: CASRHLQGGKETQYF; CDR3nt: TGTGCCAGCAGGCACTTACAGGGCGGGAAGGAGACCCAGTACTTC
d_gene: -; abundance: -; v_gene: TRBV9; j_gene: TRBJ1-1; CDR3aa: CASSVGGVWTEAFF; CDR3nt: TGTGCCAGCAGCGTAGGGGGGGTATGGACTGAAGCTTTCTTT
d_gene: TRBD1; abundance: -; v_gene: TRBV7-9; j_gene: TRBJ1-2; CDR3aa: CASRRGQGAFYGYTF; CDR3nt: TGTGCCAGCCGCCGAGGCCAGGGGGCGTTTTATGGCTACACCTTC
d_gene: -; abundance: -; v_gene: TRBV4-2; j_gene: TRBJ2-1; CDR3aa: CAGSDNNEQFF; CDR3nt: TGTGCCGGCAGCGACAACAATGAGCAGTTCTTC
d_gene: -; abundance: -; v_gene: TRBV14; j_gene: TRBJ1-2; CDR3aa: CASSLEAGSYGYTF; CDR3nt: TGTGCCAGCAGCCTAGAGGCAGGCAGCTATGGCTACACCTTC
d_gene: TRBD2; abundance: few; v_gene: TRBV20-1; j_gene: TRBJ2-1; CDR3aa: CSASSSGMSYNEQFF; CDR3nt: TGCAGTGCTAGCTCTAGCGGGATGTCCTACAATGAGCAGTTCTTC